This TCR beta chain was sequenced during a study of beta chain features in type 1 diabetes (dated by TCRdb to the late 2010s). Regarding the research as a whole: No differences in mean age, gender distribution, total cell number or subset yield were found between patients and healthy donors. Regulatory and stem cell-like memory subsets were isolated from only 8 patients and roughly 8 healthy donors, whereas naive and central memory subsets came from all 30 or so donors. A total of 85 million to 140 million sorted cells were examined across all samples, and the number of cells per subset was strongly correlated with RNA yield. The study compared the TCRB repertoires of sorted circulating CD4+ T cell subsets in recently diagnosed type 1 diabetes patients with those in matched healthy donors.

The entire amount of isolated RNA was reverse transcribed using the High Capacity cDNA Reverse Transcription Kit, so the sequenced TCRB transcripts were expressed ones. Naive, central memory and regulatory T cell samples underwent deep immunoSEQ sequencing, averaging about 3.57 million total reads per sample. Sorted cells were lysed in RLT buffer, and RNA was extracted using DNase-treated RNeasy Micro or Mini kits according to cell number. Each cell subset was processed on its own to prevent cross-contamination, while patient and healthy donor samples were processed together. Using the immunoSEQ multiplex PCR, TCRB sequences were amplified from cDNA into 87-bp fragments spanning the CDR3 region. Sequencing of the amplicons was done on the Illumina HiSeq platform. The authors' analysis ran thus. PCR bias was computationally corrected using synthetic template baselines, reads within Hamming distance 2 were collapsed, and singletons that could not be merged were discarded. By aligning reads against IMGT, V, D and J genes, CDR3 length, and insertions or deletions at six rearrangement sites were assigned. Within each subset, clonotype counts were normalized to sorted cell number, after which true diversity and Gini coefficients were computed with the tcR R package. Repertoire sharing was quantified using the overlap coefficient calculated on TCRB nucleotide sequences. As a proxy for the pre-selection repertoire, out-of-frame TCRB sequences from naive cells were analyzed. In TCRdb, the immuneACCESS table is reduced to in-frame sequences with V and J assigned. These tables do not hold every clone; where another copy was compared, an unresolved V gene accounts for under half, and the others remain unexplained. For V, J and clone size, that table is used; D and trimming come from the DNA. This sample comprises 200,000 to 250,000 clones, around 65% of them detected only once. The ten largest clones add up to roughly 0.048% of the sample.

Beyond this particular receptor, the publication reports: Naive, central memory and regulatory TCRB repertoires appeared to be more similar among patients than among healthy donors. Because small numbers of individuals were included in the HLA sub-analyses, any influence of HLA type on TCRB rearrangement was left unresolved. Fewer insertions and more nucleotide deletions at VDJ recombination sites were observed in patients with type 1 diabetes, implying thymic rearrangement abnormalities. Shorter templates might have been favored by PCR, but patient and control samples were amplified and corrected together, so both groups would have been affected equally by any skew. Type 1 diabetes patients showed a moderate but significant shortening of TCRB CDR3 length in all four CD4+ subsets. Because cDNA was sequenced instead of genomic DNA, activated cells with high expression could be over-represented, although the groups did not differ in activation or CD3 levels.

From each donor, a single peripheral blood sample of approximately 110 mL on average was drawn into heparinised tubes. Naive, central memory, regulatory and stem cell-like memory CD4+ T cells were sorted on a BD FACSAria II using a panel including CD45RO, CCR7, CD25, CD127, CD95 and CD27. All sorted populations exceeded 95% purity. PBMCs were isolated immediately by Lymphoprep density gradient centrifugation and stained directly without culture. To minimize batch effects, samples were stained and sorted in pairs, one healthy donor with one patient per experiment. About this clone itself: Its antigen specificity is not known. No base quality values were provided; no much bigger clone lies one nucleotide off.

The CDR3 runs 15 amino acids, cysteine and phenylalanine included. The sequence is cut down to CDR3 DNA, 45 bases in frame from base 1. The germline V gene (reference sequence) yields GTSNPN for CDR1 and SVGIG for CDR2. V has 0 bases trimmed and J has 4 bases trimmed; junction bases matching no gene number 5. The source of this sequence is a man between 25 and 39 years old in good health. The rearrangement joined TRBV30 to TRBJ1-2; 10 bases in between match TRBD1. The sample comprised naive CD4+ T cells from blood. What the cell subset or site label conveys for this sample: true naive CD4+ T cells. In nucleotides, the sequence is TGTGCCTGGAGTGTAGGGACAGGGGTTTTCTATGGCTACACCTTC. Translated, this is CAWSVGTGVFYGYTF.